A single sample is the source of the 6 T cell receptor beta chains below, sequenced in a study of T cell repertoires in cytomegalovirus infection. One entry per CDR3 protein results from TCRdb running MiXCR on the reads. The repertoire holds around 210,000 distinct CDR3 sequences, with 6.5% as singletons. The sample comprised PBMCs. The receptors here all came from a human donor in good health (CMV status not recorded). Some clones in this sample may be carry-over from other donors' samples.

This clonotype appeared a few times. CDR3 DNA sequence: TGCAGTGCTAGTTTTGGAGGGCCCTCCGGGGAGCTGTTTTTT. Encoded protein: CSASFGGPSGELFF. The chain carries TRBV20-1 and TRBJ2-2, with D tentatively TRBD2 (6 bases). The CDR3 totals 14 residues. Germline loops: CDR1 DFQATT, CDR2 SNEGSKA (reference sequence). Trimming took off 3 bases at V and 6 bases at J, with 14 bases between the two ends.

This clonotype was observed many times. The rearrangement uses TRBV2 and TRBJ2-5; 7 bases agree with TRBD2. CDR1 is SNHLY and CDR2 is FYNNEI in the germline V gene. There are 14 residues in the CDR3. V trimming: 7 bases; J trimming: 5 bases; junction bases outside the gene matches: 10. DNA of the CDR3: TGTGCCAGCAACGAAGCGGGGCCACGGGAGACCCAGTACTTC. This gives the protein CASNEAGPRETQYF.

The table lists this clonotype with a few counts. The chain links TRBV28 to TRBJ2-1, with D perhaps matching TRBD2 (5 bases). CDR1 and CDR2 (germline): MDHEN, SYDVKM. V was trimmed by 2 bases and J by 6 bases, leaving 14 bases between them. The CDR3 totals 15 residues. The CDR3, as DNA: TGTGCCAGCAGTTTAGGACTTCCAAGCGGCAATGAGCAGTTCTTC. Translated, it gives CASSLGLPSGNEQFF.

This clonotype was recorded many times. The chain combines TRBV20-1 with TRBJ1-1, with D uncertain. Germline lookup yields CDR1 DFQATT and CDR2 SNEGSKA (reference sequence). Trimming took off 3 bases at V and 6 bases at J, with 14 bases between the two ends. The CDR3 runs 13 residues. CDR3 region: CSASVPGRAEAFF. CDR3 bases: TGCAGTGCTAGTGTGCCGGGAAGGGCTGAAGCTTTCTTT.

Many counts were recorded for this clonotype. The chain recombines TRBV29-1 with TRBJ2-5, with D unclear. Trimming cost V 3 bases and J 3 bases, with 8 bases left between them. CDR3 length equals 12 residues. Germline V gene lookup returns CDR1 SQVTM and CDR2 ANQGSEA. The CDR3 is CSVDRTKETQYF. The CDR3 DNA sequence: TGCAGCGTTGATAGGACCAAAGAGACCCAGTACTTC.

The sample holds many counts of this clonotype. V and J are TRBV7-2 and TRBJ2-3; TRBD2 agrees at 9 bases. This CDR3 is built from 17 residues. The germline CDR1 and CDR2 sequences are SGHTA and FQGNSA. The trim removed 5 bases at V and 3 bases at J, leaving 12 bases unmatched. CDR3 amino acids: CASSDGTSGPRTDTQYF. DNA for the CDR3: TGTGCCAGCAGCGACGGCACTAGCGGGCCCAGGACAGATACGCAGTATTTT.